This T cell receptor (beta chain) emerged from a study of T cell responses to AZD1222 COVID-19 vaccine (TCRdb year 2021). Study-wide context: TCR sequencing was performed for more than 230 trial participants, of whom around 200 were given two doses of AZD1222 and around 26 were given two doses of MenACWY control vaccine. Enrollment into the trials was organized by age into subgroups of 18-55, 56-69 and 70-plus years, and those subgroups contained roughly 150, 30 and 60 TCR-sequenced participants, respectively.

The CDR3 regions of human TCRbeta chains were subjected to immunosequencing. The authors' analysis ran thus. TCRs in the repertoires were compared against a reference library of SARS-CoV-2-specific TCRs that had been generated with the MIRA antigen-specificity platform. Breadth meant the fraction of unique TCRs that were SARS-CoV-2-associated, whereas depth meant the fraction of total T cells that were SARS-CoV-2-associated. Using the MIRA data, each spike-specific TCR was mapped to the spike region that the TCR reacts to and placed in a CD4 or CD8 class. Log10-transformed breadth and depth values were compared by one-way ANOVA with Sidak's multiple comparisons tests. TCRdb obtained this table from immuneACCESS and retained in-frame rearrangements with V and J assigned. These tables miss some clones; where compared with another copy, unresolved V genes account for less than half of the shortfall, and the remainder is unexplained. From that table come the V and J calls and clone size; the DNA was used to work out D and trimming. The sample table shows roughly 40,000 clones, and about 92% are seen once. The top ten hold about 36% of the sample.

V lost 4 bases and J lost 3 bases; the stretch between them is 14 bases long. CDR1 and CDR2, looked up from the germline V gene, are SGDLS and YYNGEE. From the cysteine up to the phenylalanine, the CDR3 has a length of 14 residues. The entry retains the CDR3 DNA only, 42 bases that are in frame from base 1. A note on this clone: No antigen is known for it. The record has no base qualities; no much larger clone is one base away.

Study-wide conclusions, independent of this receptor: A significant rise in spike-specific TCR breadth and depth was observed after two AZD1222 doses relative to day 0 and relative to MenACWY recipients. Only a handful of AZD1222 recipients were SARS-CoV-2 seropositive at baseline, limiting conclusions about previously exposed vaccinees. CD4 TCRs associated with the vaccine covered the entire spike protein, and the dominant responses were in regions 160-218 and 743-854. Epitopes outside the regions mutated in the B.1.351 and B.1.1.7 variants were reportedly recognized by nearly half of the unique spike-specific TCRs. Because no day 14 peak-response samples were available, repertoires were characterized only after the peak T cell response. In the small 56-69-year group, the increase in depth fell short of significance, most likely because of low power. Participants were mostly white British, with more females than males. The authors suggested clonal diversity may have been underestimated.

Reading the label with the study, this specimen's time point is: about 28 days (+/-7) after the second vaccine dose. Because spike-specific TCR depth and breadth did not differ between the two schedules, AZD1222 recipients who got a second dose at roughly 4 weeks were pooled with those who got a second dose at roughly 12 weeks. Samples from vaccinated people were obtained from the UK trials COV001 and COV002, which included a single-blind randomized controlled phase 2/3 trial of AZD1222 (ChAdOx1 nCoV-19) in healthy adults. Trial participant PBMC samples were collected at day 0 and day 28 after the second dose for TCRbeta chain sequencing.

Recombination connected TRBV9 to TRBJ2-7, and the D gene may be TRBD1, 5 bases matching. This sample comprised peripheral blood, obtained 28 days after the second AZD1222 dose. The source is an adult who received the AZD1222 COVID-19 vaccine. The sequenced DNA: TGTGCCAGCAGCCCCCAGACAGCTTACTACGAGCAGTACTTC. Translated, this is CASSPQTAYYEQYF.